This T cell receptor (beta chain) stems from a study of T cell responses to AZD1222 COVID-19 vaccine. The assay was immunoSEQ multiplex PCR, and TCRdb's table has in-frame clones only and misses some. Of 80,000 to 130,000 clones in the sample, about 89% are singletons; the top ten hold approximately 15%. Germline CDR1 and CDR2: SGHRS and YFSETQ. CDR3 size: 15 residues. After removal of 2 bases from V and 10 bases from J, the junction contained 7 bases not matched to a gene. Specimen: peripheral blood, collected on day 0 of AZD1222 vaccination. The chain uses TRBV5-1 and TRBJ2-1, with TRBD2 matching 12 bases. This receptor was identified in an adult in good health. This CDR3 is CASSLLAGGPQEQFF. The CDR3 nucleotides read TGCGCCAGCAGCTTACTAGCGGGGGGCCCCCAGGAGCAGTTCTTC.